Listed below are T cell receptor beta chains from one sample, sequenced in a study of T cells in Graves' hyperthyroidism and ophthalmopathy. TCRdb independently ran MiXCR on the multiplex PCR reads; one entry per CDR3 protein. Seen here are roughly 800,000 distinct CDR3 sequences, roughly 40% observed once, and the top ten hold about 8.9%. What was sequenced was blood. The receptor set was obtained from a man between 18 and 35 years old with Graves' hyperthyroidism. CDR3s include the opening cysteine and the closing phenylalanine or tryptophan. The D gene is left open where the match is weak. The listing skips clone size in some rows; elsewhere it reads once, few, many or a size class.

j_call: TRBJ1-5; d_call: -; v_call: TRBV10-3; clone_size: -; cdr3_nt: TGTGCCATCAGTGAGACAGGGAAGGGGCAGCCCCAGCATTTT; cdr3_aa: CAISETGKGQPQHF
j_call: TRBJ1-5; d_call: -; v_call: TRBV6-6; clone_size: -; cdr3_nt: TGTGCCAGCAGGAGCGGGGGCGCGGGACAGCCCCAGCATTTT; cdr3_aa: CASRSGGAGQPQHF
j_call: TRBJ2-3; d_call: TRBD2; v_call: TRBV11-1; clone_size: -; cdr3_nt: TGTGCCAGCAGCGGGTCGAGCGGGAGATTCACAGATACGCAGTATTTT; cdr3_aa: CASSGSSGRFTDTQYF
j_call: TRBJ1-2; d_call: TRBD1; v_call: TRBV11-2; clone_size: -; cdr3_nt: TGTGCCAGCAGCTTATTCATCGGGACAGGGGCGGATGGCTACACCTTC; cdr3_aa: CASSLFIGTGADGYTF
j_call: TRBJ1-1; d_call: -; v_call: TRBV2; clone_size: many; cdr3_nt: TGTGCCAGCATATTCCCGACAGGAGCGGAGGGGGACACTGAAGCTTTCTTT; cdr3_aa: CASIFPTGAEGDTEAFF
j_call: TRBJ1-1; d_call: -; v_call: TRBV6-5; clone_size: -; cdr3_nt: TGTGCCAGCACCACCGGGACGAACACTGAAGCTTTCTTT; cdr3_aa: CASTTGTNTEAFF
j_call: TRBJ2-5; d_call: -; v_call: TRBV12-3/TRBV12-4; clone_size: -; cdr3_nt: TGTGCCAGCAGGGACGGCTGGTACTTC; cdr3_aa: CASRDGWYF
j_call: TRBJ1-2; d_call: TRBD1; v_call: TRBV7-3; clone_size: few; cdr3_nt: TGTGCCAGCAGTCCACAGGGGTCCTGGGGTGGCTACACCTTC; cdr3_aa: CASSPQGSWGGYTF
j_call: TRBJ1-1; d_call: TRBD1; v_call: TRBV2; clone_size: many; cdr3_nt: TGTGCCAGCAGTGAGAGGGGACAGGGCGATGAAGCTTTCTTT; cdr3_aa: CASSERGQGDEAFF
j_call: TRBJ1-1; d_call: -; v_call: TRBV24-1; clone_size: many; cdr3_nt: TGTGCCACCAGTGATACACTGGGAGGGGAAGCTTTCTTT; cdr3_aa: CATSDTLGGEAFF
j_call: TRBJ1-3; d_call: TRBD1; v_call: TRBV5-1; clone_size: -; cdr3_nt: TGCGCCAGCAGCTTGTTTCAGGGGGCAGCTGGAAACACCATATATTTT; cdr3_aa: CASSLFQGAAGNTIYF
j_call: TRBJ1-5; d_call: TRBD1; v_call: TRBV15; clone_size: many; cdr3_nt: TGTGCCACCAGCGTCGGACAGGGGGGAAATCAGCCCCAGCATTTT; cdr3_aa: CATSVGQGGNQPQHF
j_call: TRBJ1-1; d_call: TRBD1; v_call: TRBV7-6; clone_size: -; cdr3_nt: TGTGCCAGCAGGGGGGACAGGGAAAAGGGCACTGAAGCTTTCTTT; cdr3_aa: CASRGDREKGTEAFF